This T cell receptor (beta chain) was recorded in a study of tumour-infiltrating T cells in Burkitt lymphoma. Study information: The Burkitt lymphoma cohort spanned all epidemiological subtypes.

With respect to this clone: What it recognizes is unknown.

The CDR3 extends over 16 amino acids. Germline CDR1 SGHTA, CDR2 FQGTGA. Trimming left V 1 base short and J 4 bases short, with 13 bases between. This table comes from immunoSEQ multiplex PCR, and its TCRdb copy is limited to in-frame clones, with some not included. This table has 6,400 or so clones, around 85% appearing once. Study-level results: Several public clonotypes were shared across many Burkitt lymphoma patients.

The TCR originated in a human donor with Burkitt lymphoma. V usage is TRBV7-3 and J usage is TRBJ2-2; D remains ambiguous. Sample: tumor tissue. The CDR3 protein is CASSLRPQALTGELFF. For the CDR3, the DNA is TGTGCCAGCAGCTTAAGGCCTCAGGCCCTCACCGGGGAGCTGTTTTTT.